The 24 T cell receptor beta chains below come from one sample, sequenced in a study of tumor-infiltrating lymphocytes in primary liver carcinoma. Blood RNA came from unsorted whole blood; germline DNA was also extracted. The investigators made TCR beta cDNA from approximately 0.5 ug total RNA, using a constant-region primer. Sequencing libraries for TCR beta derived from three nested multiplex PCR rounds that used slightly modified ARM-PCR. Use of TRBV1-TRBV30 forward primers with a C-beta reverse primer characterized the first two PCR rounds, which lasted about 9 cycles each. One entry per CDR3 protein results from TCRdb running MiXCR on the multiplex PCR reads. The data hold about 330,000 distinct CDR3 sequences, with less than 65% observed a single time. Sequenced input: peripheral blood. The receptor source for this set is a middle-aged man with primary liver carcinoma and hepatitis B virus infection.

This clonotype was observed a few times. The chain combines TRBV28 with TRBJ1-4; possibly TRBD1 for D (5 bases). Trimming shortened V by 6 bases and J by 3 bases, and 14 bases separated the two germline ends. The germline V gene encodes CDR1 MDHEN and CDR2 SYDVKM. This CDR3 has 15 amino acids. CDR3 sequence reads: CASSRQGAANEKLFF. The CDR3 DNA reads as TGTGCCAGCAGCCGTCAGGGCGCGGCTAATGAAAAACTGTTTTTT.

A few counts support this clonotype. The V call is TRBV4-1, the J call TRBJ2-2, with 9 bases identical to TRBD2. Germline values: CDR1 MGHRA, CDR2 YSYEKL. Losses at the gene ends were 3 bases for V and 5 bases for J; bases not matched to a gene: 10. This CDR3 comprises 17 residues. CDR3 bases: TGCGCCAGCAGCCACGGACGACTAGCGGTTTGGACCGGGGAGCTGTTTTTT. Translated, it gives CASSHGRLAVWTGELFF.

The chain couples TRBV11-3 to TRBJ2-5; the D gene is possibly TRBD1 (5 bases). Trimming removed 5 bases at V and 0 bases at J, with 22 bases between. Per germline, CDR1 SGHNT and CDR2 YENEEA. The CDR3 is made up of 18 amino acids. Here the CDR3 reads CASSPRDMLRDHQETQYF. The DNA for the CDR3 is TGTGCCAGCAGCCCCAGGGATATGCTCAGGGATCACCAAGAGACCCAGTACTTC.

This clonotype is a singleton in its sample. A clone one base away is much larger, so this may be a read error. The chain joins TRBV20-1 to TRBJ1-1; TRBD1 is a possible D gene (5 bases). The germline V gene encodes CDR1 DFQATT and CDR2 SNEGSKA (reference sequence). V was shortened by 5 bases and J by 3 bases, with 22 bases between the two germline ends. The CDR3 runs 16 residues. The CDR3 loop reads CSADSGDPGLDTEAFF. CDR3 nucleotide sequence: TGCAGTGCTGACTCCGGGGACCCGGGATTGGACACTGAAGCTTTCTTT.

This clonotype showed up many times. The rearrangement uses TRBV10-3 and TRBJ1-5; D is undetermined. Germline assignment: CDR1 ENHRY and CDR2 SYGVKD. The CDR3 has 14 amino acids. Trimming removed 1 base at V and 5 bases at J, with 9 bases between. The CDR3 is CAISEYEGDQPQHF. DNA of the CDR3: TGTGCCATCAGTGAGTATGAGGGCGATCAGCCCCAGCATTTT.

In its sample, this clonotype was seen many times. The V call is TRBV6-6, the J call TRBJ2-7; maybe TRBD1 (5 bases). V lost 6 bases to trimming and J lost 2 bases, with 11 bases between them. CDR1 is MNHNY and CDR2 is SVGAGI in the germline V gene (reference sequence). There are 13 residues in the CDR3. The CDR3 region has the DNA TGTGCCAGCAGCCAGGACAAGCCCTACGAGCAGTACTTC. Its protein is CASSQDKPYEQYF.

This chain joins TRBV12-5 and TRBJ1-2; possibly TRBD1 for D (5 bases). The CDR3 runs 14 residues. Germline CDR1 reads LGHNT; CDR2 reads FRNRAP. CDR3: CVVVDTGLNYGYTF. DNA for the CDR3: TGTGTTGTAGTAGACACAGGCCTAAACTATGGCTACACCTTC.

This clonotype was detected ten times or more. The V and J genes are TRBV29-1 and TRBJ2-7, with 7 bases that match TRBD2. The germline CDR1 and CDR2 sequences are SQVTM and ANQGSEA. The V segment lost 6 bases and the J segment 0 bases; nucleotides outside the gene matches: 11. The CDR3 sequence is 15 residues long. The CDR3 DNA reads TGCAGCGTATCCGGAGGGGACTATAGCTCCTACGAGCAGTACTTC. It specifies CSVSGGDYSSYEQYF.

The rearrangement links TRBV28 to TRBJ1-5; 10 bases align to TRBD1. This CDR3 region has 19 residues. J gave up 4 bases and V 5 bases, and 17 bases lay outside the gene matches. Germline V gene data show CDR1 as MDHEN and CDR2 as SYDVKM. The CDR3 DNA sequence: TGTGCCAGCAGTACCCAACAATTGCCGGGACAGGGGTCTAATCAGCCCCAGCATTTT. Its protein is CASSTQQLPGQGSNQPQHF.

This clonotype was counted at least ten times. The chain joins TRBV11-2 to TRBJ2-1; 9 nucleotides match TRBD2. CDR3 length equals 18 residues. With 1 base clipped from V and 8 bases from J, the junction kept 15 bases outside the gene matches. Germline assignment: CDR1 SGHAT and CDR2 FQNNGV. As DNA, the CDR3 is TGTGCCAGCAGCTTAGGGGCCACTGATAGCGGGAGATTCGATGAGCAGTTCTTC. This gives the protein CASSLGATDSGRFDEQFF.

This clonotype has more than one count but fewer than ten. This may arise from a read error, as a much more abundant clone is one base away. The rearrangement joins TRBV6-5 to TRBJ2-1; TRBD2 matches at 8 bases. The CDR3 contains 16 residues. Trimming cost V 8 bases and J 4 bases; bases outside gene matches: 13. The V gene's germline CDR1 is MNHEY and CDR2 SVGAGI. In DNA, the CDR3 is TGTGCCAGCGTCCCCTTTTGGAGCGGGAGATACAATGAGCAGTTCTTC. Amino acids: CASVPFWSGRYNEQFF.

About this clonotype: At one of its ends the junction is not consistent with the germline gene, which may arise from a read error. The rearrangement uses TRBV24-1 and TRBJ2-5; TRBD1 might be the D (6 bases). The CDR3 is made up of 13 amino acids. In germline, CDR1 is KGHDR, CDR2 SFDVKD. In DNA, the CDR3 is TGTTTCACCAGTGATTTGCAGGGGCAGACCCGGTACTTC. This codes for CFTSDLQGQTRYF.

For this clonotype: A much larger clone differs from this one at a single base, so this may be a read error. The rearrangement uses TRBV5-6 and TRBJ2-1; TRBD2 matches at 7 bases. Per the germline V gene, CDR1 is SGHDT and CDR2 is YYEEEE. The CDR3 spans 17 residues. The CDR3 loop is CASILVASGRTYNEQFF. CDR3 nucleotides: TGTGCCAGCATCTTGGTGGCTAGCGGCAGAACCTACAATGAGCAGTTCTTC.

Turning to this clonotype: This may come from a read error, since a much larger clone is one base off. The chain recombines TRBV6-5 with TRBJ1-5; 7 bases are shared with TRBD1. Germline lookup yields CDR1 MNHEY and CDR2 SVGAGI. V shed 6 bases and J 9 bases; nucleotides not matched to a gene: 11. CDR3 size: 14 residues. Here the CDR3 DNA reads TGTGCCAGCAGATCCAGGGGGTTCGATCGGCCCCAGCATTTT. It codes for CASRSRGFDRPQHF.

This clonotype came up many times. The V gene is TRBV11-2, the J gene TRBJ2-3, with a tentative D call TRBD1 (5 bases). The CDR3 is 15 amino acids. Germline values: CDR1 SGHAT, CDR2 FQNNGV. V lost 2 bases and J 1 base, leaving 10 bases between the germline ends. The CDR3 bases are TGTGCCAGCAGCTTACAGGGAATTGGCACAGATACGCAGTATTTT. Residues: CASSLQGIGTDTQYF.

In regard to this clonotype: This may come from a read error, since a much larger clone is one base off. The chain uses TRBV5-4 and TRBJ2-3; unclear D gene. This CDR3 contains 15 residues. From germline, CDR1 is SGHNT and CDR2 YYREEE (reference sequence). CDR3 loop: CAISLDRGLTDTQYF. The CDR3 coding sequence is TGTGCCATCAGCTTGGATCGCGGCCTCACAGATACGCAGTATTTT.

CDR3 in amino acids: CASSPKGLADGSSEQYF. Here the CDR3 DNA reads TGTGCCAGCAGTCCCAAGGGGCTAGCGGACGGGTCTTCCGAGCAGTACTTC. V usage is TRBV12-3 or TRBV12-4 and J usage is TRBJ2-7; 7 bases are shared with TRBD2. The V gene end was trimmed by 5 bases and the J gene end by 6 bases; junction bases not matched to a gene: 19. This CDR3 spans 17 amino acids.

Comment on this clonotype: This may come from a read error, since a much larger clone is one base off. This chain connects TRBV6-5 to TRBJ2-7; 7 bases are shared with TRBD1. Germline V gene data show CDR1 as MNHEY and CDR2 as SVGAGI. V trimming: 8 bases; J trimming: 5 bases; junction bases outside the gene matches: 12. CDR3 length: 14 residues. For the CDR3, the DNA is TGTGCCAGCGGGGATACAGGGGCCATCGACGAGCAGTACTTC. Translated, it gives CASGDTGAIDEQYF.

V and J are TRBV5-4 and TRBJ2-3, with D maybe TRBD2 (6 bases). Germline CDR1 is SGHNT and CDR2 is YYREEE (reference sequence). CDR3 length equals 14 residues. Trimming cost V 5 bases and J 8 bases, with 18 bases left between them. In DNA form, the CDR3 reads TGTGCCAGCAGTATAGCGGAAGGGCCCCGTACGCAGTATTTT. Amino acid sequence: CASSIAEGPRTQYF.

V usage is TRBV5-1 and J usage is TRBJ2-5; D remains unclear. CDR3 length equals 16 residues. V lost 1 base and J lost 3, with 16 bases in between. From germline, CDR1 is SGHRS and CDR2 YFSETQ. The CDR3 nucleotides read TGCGCCAGCAGCTTGAACCCCGGAATTGGAAAAGAGACCCAGTACTTC. Translation gives CASSLNPGIGKETQYF.

Comment on this clonotype: A junction end diverges from the germline sequence, so it may reflect a read error. J is TRBJ1-5 and V is TRBV6-2 or TRBV6-3; D gene ambiguous. This CDR3 has 12 residues. CDR1 and CDR2 from the germline V gene are MNHEY and SVGEGT. This CDR3 reads CASSPYNQPQHF. In nucleotides, the CDR3 is TGTGCCAGCAGTCCGTACAATCAACCCCAGCATTTT.

On this clonotype: A read error may account for a junction end that differs from germline. The J gene is TRBJ2-7, the V gene TRBV4-2, with D perhaps being TRBD1 or TRBD2 (5 bases each). Germline lookup yields CDR1 LGHNA and CDR2 YNFKEQ. The CDR3 totals 15 residues. The CDR3 DNA is TGTGTCAGCAGCCAAGATGGGGCCGAGGGCAGTGAGCAGTACTTC. Translated, it gives CVSSQDGAEGSEQYF.

The chain uses TRBV7-8 and TRBJ2-7, with D tentatively TRBD1 or TRBD2 (5 bases each). The CDR3 has 15 residues. V lost 7 bases, J lost 5 bases, and 21 bases lay in between. The germline V gene encodes CDR1 SGHVS and CDR2 FQNEAQ. The CDR3 bases are TGTGCCAGCAACTATACTCCCGGGGCTAGGGACGAGCAGTACTTC. This encodes CASNYTPGARDEQYF.

A remark on this clonotype: The CDR3 end shows no conserved phenylalanine or tryptophan, and so a read error is likely. This chain uses TRBV28 with TRBJ2-3; TRBD2 matches at 10 bases. The CDR3 loop spans 16 amino acids. With 6 bases clipped from V and 5 bases from J, the junction kept 11 bases outside the gene matches. The germline V gene encodes CDR1 MDHEN and CDR2 SYDVKM. CDR3: CASSRSSSSGRDTQYL. CDR3 DNA: TGTGCCAGCAGCCGATCGTCCTCTAGCGGGAGAGATACGCAGTATCTT.